The rows below give T cell receptor beta chains drawn from one sample of a study of T-cell reconstitution after alpha-beta-depleted transplantation in children. TCRdb fed the PCR reads into MiXCR, producing one record per CDR3 protein. The sample consists of 500,000 to 650,000 distinct CDR3 sequences, roughly 10% of them appearing once. The sequencing here drew on PBMCs, mostly from graft donor cells, taken 180 days after TCRalphabeta/CD19-depleted stem cell transplant. The receptor set was obtained from a female patient between 2 and 15 years old who had a stem cell transplant for aplastic anemia, so the T cells may come from the graft donor. Both conserved end residues are part of each CDR3. A D gene is named only where the DNA matches it firmly. Only part of the rows carry a size: once, few, many, or a class if the clone is expanded.

clone size	V gene	D gene	J gene	CDR3 DNA	CDR3 protein
few	TRBV25-1	TRBD2	TRBJ2-7	TGTGCCAGCCGTCCCCATCCGGGACTAGCGCCCCGAGGATTCTACGAGCAGTACTTC	CASRPHPGLAPRGFYEQYF
NA	TRBV7-3	NA	TRBJ1-5	TGTGCCAGCAGCATAGGGGTTACTAGCAATCAGCCCCAGCATTTT	CASSIGVTSNQPQHF
many	TRBV27	NA	TRBJ1-5	TGTGCCAGCAGTCCAGCCGGGACCAATCAGCCCCAGCATTTT	CASSPAGTNQPQHF
many	TRBV28	NA	TRBJ1-3	TGTGCCAGCAGTTTAAGCTGGAGGAGAAACACCATATATTTT	CASSLSWRRNTIYF
NA	TRBV5-6	TRBD2	TRBJ2-1	TGTGCCAGCAGCTTTCTTAGCGGGAGCTACAATGAGCAGTTCTTC	CASSFLSGSYNEQFF
few	TRBV6-2/TRBV6-3	NA	TRBJ2-5	TGTGCCAGCAGTTACCCGGGACAACCCCAAGAGACCCAGTACTTC	CASSYPGQPQETQYF
many	TRBV29-1	TRBD2	TRBJ2-1	TGCAGCGTTGAAGGGGCTAGCGGGAGCGATGAGCAGTTCTTC	CSVEGASGSDEQFF
NA	TRBV29-1	NA	TRBJ2-5	TGCAGCGTTGAGAAGGGTTTCTTGGAGACCCAGTACTTC	CSVEKGFLETQYF
NA	TRBV19	TRBD2	TRBJ2-3	TGTGCCAGTAGTCTGCAGGCGGGAGTCGGCACAGATACGCAGTATTTT	CASSLQAGVGTDTQYF
few	TRBV25-1	NA	TRBJ1-1	TGTGCCAGCAGTGAATCTTTCGGGGGAACCACTGAAGCTTTCTTT	CASSESFGGTTEAFF
NA	TRBV7-9	TRBD1	TRBJ1-3	TGTGCCAGCAGCCTCCGTTTGCTGACAGGGTCTGGAAACACCATATATTTT	CASSLRLLTGSGNTIYF
few	TRBV7-2	TRBD2	TRBJ2-3	TGTGCCAGCAGCTTAGTCCCTAGCGGGGCAAGCACAGATACGCAGTATTTT	CASSLVPSGASTDTQYF
NA	TRBV7-2	TRBD1	TRBJ2-1	TGTGCCAGCAGCTTTCCTCAGGGGGAGAGCTACAATGAGCAGTTCTTC	CASSFPQGESYNEQFF
many	TRBV9	NA	TRBJ2-2	TGTGCCAGCAGCGTAAACAGCTTGAACACCGGGGAGCTGTTTTTT	CASSVNSLNTGELFF
few	TRBV19	NA	TRBJ2-7	TGTGCCAGTAGTAAGGACCGATCGGGCGAGCAGTACTTC	CASSKDRSGEQYF
NA	TRBV7-2	NA	TRBJ2-1	TGTGCCATCACCGCATACAATGAGCAGTTCTTC	CAITAYNEQFF
few	TRBV7-8	NA	TRBJ1-5	TGTGCCAGCAGCTTAGCGGAACGGAATCAGCCCCAGCATTTT	CASSLAERNQPQHF
few	TRBV6-2/TRBV6-3	NA	TRBJ2-2	TGTGCCAGCAGCGATATTTGGGGGGTGAACACCGGGGAGCTGTTTTTT	CASSDIWGVNTGELFF
few	TRBV12-3/TRBV12-4	NA	TRBJ1-5	TGTGCCAGCAGTCAAGAAACTACAGAACAGCCCCAGCATTTT	CASSQETTEQPQHF
NA	TRBV28	NA	TRBJ2-3	TGTGCCAGCAGTTTACCCCCATCCTTACTCACAGATACGCAGTATTTT	CASSLPPSLLTDTQYF
many	TRBV7-9	TRBD2	TRBJ2-7	TGTGCCAGCAGCCCCCAAACCGGGACTAGCGAATACGAGCAGTACTTC	CASSPQTGTSEYEQYF
few	TRBV27	TRBD2	TRBJ2-5	TGTGCCAGCAGGGGACTAGCGAGCAAAGCGGAGACCCAGTACTTC	CASRGLASKAETQYF
few	TRBV28	TRBD1	TRBJ1-2	TGTGCCAGCAGTCCCGGGACAGGGCTTGGCTACACCTTC	CASSPGTGLGYTF
NA	TRBV4-3	TRBD2	TRBJ2-3	TGCGCCAGCAGCCAAGCTGTTAGCGGGAGCGGCACAGATACGCAGTATTTT	CASSQAVSGSGTDTQYF
NA	TRBV15	NA	TRBJ1-1	TGTGCCACCAGCAGAGACAGGGAGAACACTGAAGCTTTCTTT	CATSRDRENTEAFF
NA	TRBV18	TRBD2	TRBJ2-3	TGTGCCAGCTCGTCAGCGGGAAGCAGCACAGATACGCAGTATTTT	CASSSAGSSTDTQYF
few	TRBV9	NA	TRBJ2-6	TGTGCCAGCAGCTCCAAGTATGGCTCTGGGGCCAACGTCCTGACTTTC	CASSSKYGSGANVLTF
NA	TRBV28	NA	TRBJ1-5	TGTGCCAGCAGGGCCCGGGACGGGGGTCAGCCCCAGCATTTT	CASRARDGGQPQHF
NA	TRBV24-1	NA	TRBJ2-3	TGTGCCACCAGTGGAGGGGCGGGGCAGCCTGGCACAGATACGCAGTATTTT	CATSGGAGQPGTDTQYF
many	TRBV5-1	NA	TRBJ2-2	TGCGCCAGCAGCTTGCTGGCAGGGTTCCCCGGGGAGCTGTTTTTT	CASSLLAGFPGELFF
NA	TRBV11-1	TRBD1	TRBJ2-6	TGTGCCAGCAGCTTCAGGACAGGGGGCAACTCTGGGGCCAACGTCCTGACTTTC	CASSFRTGGNSGANVLTF
NA	TRBV9	NA	TRBJ1-2	TGTGCCAGCAGCCCCCTCGGGAACCTGTATGGCTACACCTTC	CASSPLGNLYGYTF
NA	TRBV7-2	TRBD2	TRBJ2-5	TGTGCCAGCAGCTTACTCCTAGCGGGAGGTGGGGAGACCCAGTACTTC	CASSLLLAGGGETQYF
NA	TRBV29-1	TRBD1	TRBJ2-2	TGCAGCGTTCGCATCGGGACAGCGAACACCGGGGAGCTGTTTTTT	CSVRIGTANTGELFF
many	TRBV20-1	TRBD2	TRBJ2-1	TGCACCCCCAAACTCCGACGGCGGGAGGTAGTTGAGCAGTTCTTC	CTPKLRRREVVEQFF
few	TRBV18	NA	TRBJ2-3	TGTGCCAGCTCACCACCTCCAGGGCACACAGATACGCAGTATTTT	CASSPPPGHTDTQYF
NA	TRBV3-1	NA	TRBJ1-2	TGTGCCAGCAGCCAAGATAGGTGGGGTAGGGGTGGTAATTATGGCTACACCTTC	CASSQDRWGRGGNYGYTF
few	TRBV12-3/TRBV12-4	TRBD2	TRBJ2-2	TGTGCCAGCAGTTTTTGGATTATAGCGGGGGCGAACACCGGGGAGCTGTTTTTT	CASSFWIIAGANTGELFF
few	TRBV7-2	TRBD1	TRBJ1-2	TGTGCCAGCAGCTTAGGGGGCGTGGGACAGTGGGATTTCTACACCTTC	CASSLGGVGQWDFYTF
few	TRBV7-8	NA	TRBJ2-7	TGTGCCAGCAGCTTAGCGGTTCAGGGGAGAAGCTCCTACGAGCAGTACTTC	CASSLAVQGRSSYEQYF
NA	TRBV11-2	TRBD2	TRBJ2-6	TGTGCCAGCTACCGTGGTCCTAGCGGGAGATCTGGGGCCAACGTCCTGACTTTC	CASYRGPSGRSGANVLTF
NA	TRBV19	NA	TRBJ1-5	TGTGCCAGTAGACCTAGACAGGCCCCCTATAGCAATCAGCCCCAGCATTTT	CASRPRQAPYSNQPQHF
NA	TRBV10-3	TRBD1	TRBJ2-3	TGTGCCATCAGAGAACAGGGGGCAACAGATACGCAGTATTTT	CAIREQGATDTQYF
NA	TRBV28	TRBD2	TRBJ2-2	TGTGCCAGCAGTCCAAGGACTAGCGATTACACCGGGGAGCTGTTTTTT	CASSPRTSDYTGELFF
NA	TRBV7-2	NA	TRBJ2-1	TGTGCCAGCAGCTCCCCGACTGGGAATGAGCAGTTCTTC	CASSSPTGNEQFF
few	TRBV27	NA	TRBJ1-5	TGTGCCAGCAGTTCAAGCAGTTATAGCAATCAGCCCCAGCATTTT	CASSSSSYSNQPQHF
NA	TRBV7-9	TRBD1	TRBJ2-7	TGTGCCAGCAGCAAATTGGAGGGACAGGGGGTTGGTGTGCAGTACTTC	CASSKLEGQGVGVQYF
NA	TRBV4-3	NA	TRBJ2-2	TGCGCCAGCAGCCAAGATAATCGGGGATGGGCCGGGGAGCTGTTTTTT	CASSQDNRGWAGELFF
NA	TRBV11-3	NA	TRBJ1-2	TGTGCCAGCAGCTTACCCGGGGCAAGTGGCTACACCTTC	CASSLPGASGYTF